This T cell receptor beta chain comes out of a study of blood T cell repertoires in COVID-19. Method: immunoSEQ multiplex PCR; TCRdb's copy keeps in-frame clones and lacks some. The sample contains a few hundred thousand clones, less than 85% of which appear only once. This clone appeared a single time. The germline V gene has CDR1 LGHDT and CDR2 YNNKEL (reference sequence). Trimming took 1 base from V and 6 from J, leaving 12 bases between them. There are 14 residues in the CDR3. Sequences were obtained from PBMCs or T cells enriched from blood (not recorded which). The source is a woman aged 45-65 years who had recovered from COVID-19. The gene calls are TRBV3-1 (or the pseudogene TRBV3-2) and TRBJ1-2, with D possibly matching TRBD1 (5 bases). Here the CDR3 DNA reads TGTGCCAGCAGCCAAGTAGACAGTATGGATGGCTACACCTTC. It encodes CASSQVDSMDGYTF.